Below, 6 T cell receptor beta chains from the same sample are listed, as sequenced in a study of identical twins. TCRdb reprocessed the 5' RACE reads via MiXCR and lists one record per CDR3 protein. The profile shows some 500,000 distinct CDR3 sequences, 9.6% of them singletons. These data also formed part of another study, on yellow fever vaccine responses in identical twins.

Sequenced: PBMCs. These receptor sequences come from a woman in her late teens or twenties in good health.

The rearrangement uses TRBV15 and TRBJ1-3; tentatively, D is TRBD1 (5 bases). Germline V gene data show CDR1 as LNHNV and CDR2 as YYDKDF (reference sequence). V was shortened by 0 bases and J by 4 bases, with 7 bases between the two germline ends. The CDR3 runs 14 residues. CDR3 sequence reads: CATSRDQGGNTIYF. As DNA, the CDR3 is TGTGCCACCAGCAGAGATCAGGGAGGAAACACCATATATTTT.

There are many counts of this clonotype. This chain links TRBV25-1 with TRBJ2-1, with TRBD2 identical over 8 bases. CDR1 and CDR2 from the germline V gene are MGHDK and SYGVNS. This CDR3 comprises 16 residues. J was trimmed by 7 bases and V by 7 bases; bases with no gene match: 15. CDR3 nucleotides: TGTGCCAGCACCCCCCTCCGGGGGGGGCCATTAAATGAGCAGTTCTTC. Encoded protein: CASTPLRGGPLNEQFF. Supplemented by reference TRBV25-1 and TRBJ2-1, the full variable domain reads EADIYQTPRYLVIGTGKKITLECSQTMGHDKMYWYQQDPGMELHLIHYSYGVNSTEKGDLSSESTVSRIRTEHFPLTLESARPSHTSQYLCASTPLRGGPLNEQFFGPGTRLTVL.

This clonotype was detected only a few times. This chain's CDR3 is CASSQGRTGSSSYEQYF. CDR3 sequence (DNA): TGTGCCAGCAGCCAAGGGAGGACAGGCTCGAGCTCCTACGAGCAGTACTTC. The gene calls are TRBV4-2 and TRBJ2-7; 7 bases align to TRBD1. CDR3 length: 17 residues. J lost 0 bases, V lost 1 base, and 9 bases had no gene match. Germline loops: CDR1 LGHNA, CDR2 YNFKEQ.

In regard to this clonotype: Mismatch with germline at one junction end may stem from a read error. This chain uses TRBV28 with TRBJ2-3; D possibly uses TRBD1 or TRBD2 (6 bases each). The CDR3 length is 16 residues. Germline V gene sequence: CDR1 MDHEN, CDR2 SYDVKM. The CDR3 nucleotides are TGTGCCAGCAGTTTAGCTCGGGGGCTCGGCACAGATACGAAGTATTTT. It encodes CASSLARGLGTDTKYF.

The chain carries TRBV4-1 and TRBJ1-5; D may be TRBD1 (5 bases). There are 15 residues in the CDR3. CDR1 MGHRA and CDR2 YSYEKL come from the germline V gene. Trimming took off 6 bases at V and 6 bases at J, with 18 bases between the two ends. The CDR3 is CASRAWSGRGQPQHF. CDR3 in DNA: TGCGCCAGCAGGGCATGGTCAGGGAGGGGTCAGCCCCAGCATTTT.

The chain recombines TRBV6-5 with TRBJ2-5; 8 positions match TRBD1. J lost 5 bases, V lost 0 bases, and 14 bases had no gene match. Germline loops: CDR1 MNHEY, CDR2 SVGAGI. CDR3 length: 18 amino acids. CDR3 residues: CASSYSRQGKVDSETQYF. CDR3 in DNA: TGTGCCAGCAGTTACTCGAGACAGGGGAAGGTAGATAGCGAGACCCAGTACTTC.